This T cell receptor (beta chain) appears in the sequencing data of a study of CD8 T cells in ankylosing spondylitis. Study-wide results and caveats: As for the disease-linked clones, they showed a CD8+ phenotype and occurred at relatively low frequencies in peripheral blood.

TCRdb fed the 5' RACE reads into MiXCR, producing one record per CDR3 protein. Counted here are roughly 250,000 distinct CDR3 sequences, roughly a tenth occurring once; the ten biggest clones make up 2.6%. Ten or more counts support this clonotype. Its antigen is unidentified. Losses at the gene ends were 3 bases for V and 7 bases for J; bases not matched to a gene: 4. CDR1 and CDR2 (germline): SGHRS, YFSETQ. This CDR3 comprises 15 residues. Sequencing was done on a sample of blood, either unsorted or a sorted T cell fraction (not recorded which). The chain employs TRBV5-1 and TRBJ2-1; 13 bases align to TRBD2. The source of this sequence is a male donor with ankylosing spondylitis or in good health (not recorded which). CDR3 amino acids: CASSWTSGSGNEQFF. The DNA of the CDR3 is TGCGCCAGCAGCTGGACTAGCGGGAGCGGTAATGAGCAGTTCTTC. Combining the CDR3 with reference TRBV5-1 and TRBJ2-1 gives the whole variable domain KAGVTQTPRYLIKTRGQQVTLSCSPISGHRSVSWYQQTPGQGLQFLFEYFSETQRNKGNFPGRFSGRQFSNSRSEMNVSTLELGDSALYLCASSWTSGSGNEQFFGPGTRLTVL.